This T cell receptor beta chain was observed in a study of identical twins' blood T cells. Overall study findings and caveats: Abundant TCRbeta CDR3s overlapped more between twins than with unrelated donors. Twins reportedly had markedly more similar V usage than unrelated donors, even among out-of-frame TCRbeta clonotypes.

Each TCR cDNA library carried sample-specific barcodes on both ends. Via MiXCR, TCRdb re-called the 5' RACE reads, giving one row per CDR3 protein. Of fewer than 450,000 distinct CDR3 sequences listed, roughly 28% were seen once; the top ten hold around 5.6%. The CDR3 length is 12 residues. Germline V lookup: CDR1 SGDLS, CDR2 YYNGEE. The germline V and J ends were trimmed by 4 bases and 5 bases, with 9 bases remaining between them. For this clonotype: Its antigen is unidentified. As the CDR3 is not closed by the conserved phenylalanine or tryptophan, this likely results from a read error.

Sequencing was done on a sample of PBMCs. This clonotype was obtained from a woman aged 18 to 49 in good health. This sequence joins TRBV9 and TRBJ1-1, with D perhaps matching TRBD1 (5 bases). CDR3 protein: CASSRGETEAFS. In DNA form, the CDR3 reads TGTGCCAGCAGCCGGGGGGAGACTGAAGCTTTCTCT.